Sequencing of this T cell receptor (beta chain) was carried out in a study of CD8 T cells in ankylosing spondylitis. This clonotype was counted at least ten times. The V and J ends lost 2 bases and 1 base respectively, with 9 bases between them. Germline-derived CDR1 and CDR2 are DFQATT and SNEGSKA (reference sequence). CDR3 length equals 15 residues. TCRdb reprocessed the 5' RACE reads with MiXCR, giving one entry per CDR3 protein. The table lists about 220,000 distinct CDR3 sequences, more than 25% of them singletons, with about 6.9% in the top ten. Sequenced material: blood, either unsorted or a sorted T cell fraction (not recorded which). The chain couples TRBV20-1 to TRBJ1-6; D unresolved. This receptor was obtained from a male donor with ankylosing spondylitis or in good health (not recorded which). The CDR3 loop is CSARSEVSYNSPLHF. CDR3 DNA: TGCAGTGCTAGATCCGAAGTGTCCTATAATTCACCCCTCCACTTT.